This T cell receptor beta chain is from a study of shared clonotypes between healthy human individuals. CDR1 is SGHTA, CDR2 FQGTGA, per germline. The CDR3 has 14 residues. V was shortened by 2 bases and J by 4 bases, with 11 bases between the two germline ends. TCRdb's table, derived via immunoSEQ multiplex PCR, lists solely in-frame clones and lacks some. The sample has 2 million to 2.5 million clones, approximately 95% seen once. Of note for this clone: Its antigen is not identified.

Study-level points and caveats: It was the few donors that limited the genetic and exposure-history diversity represented. Roughly 5% was the fraction of naive CD4 clonotypes found shared across several donors. The study found lower generation probabilities in non-shared clonotypes than in those shared by all four donors. Sorted-subset sequencing, rarefaction showed, was incomplete despite large depth.

The specimen was naive CD4+ T cells sorted from blood. Subset meaning: CD45RA+ positively selected. This rearrangement joins TRBV7-3 to TRBJ2-5; a possible D gene is TRBD2 (5 bases). This clonotype was sampled from a man younger than 35 in good health. CDR3 nucleotides: TGTGCCAGCAGCTTACGAGGGATTGGAGAGACCCAGTACTTC. Protein product: CASSLRGIGETQYF.